The 4 T cell receptor beta chains listed next were all sequenced from one sample in a study. TCRdb re-called the RT-PCR reads with MiXCR, one entry per CDR3 protein. Of about 680,000 distinct CDR3 sequences listed, 14% are singletons. Material for sequencing was memory CD4+ T cells from blood. The receptors stem from a female donor in good health, serving as a healthy control.

CDR3 nucleotide sequence: TGTGCCAGCAGCTTACAGGGGGTCTATAATTCACTTCTCCACTTT. Encoded protein: CASSLQGVYNSLLHF. The chain combines TRBV7-2 with TRBJ1-6, with 7 bases matching TRBD1. The length of the CDR3 is 15 residues. J lost 16 bases, V lost 2 bases, and 14 bases had no gene match. Germline-derived CDR1 and CDR2 are SGHTA and FQGNSA. The variable domain in full, with the rest retrieved from reference TRBV7-2 and TRBJ1-6, is GAGVSQSPSNKVTEKGKDVELRCDPISGHTALYWYRQSLGQGLEFLIYFQGNSAPDKSGLPSDRFSAERTGGSVSTLTIQRTQQEDSAVYLCASSLQGVYNSLLHFGNGTRLTVT.

This sequence joins TRBV7-9 and TRBJ2-2; TRBD1 agrees at 8 bases. The CDR3 is 15 amino acids. Germline loops: CDR1 SEHNR, CDR2 FQNEAQ (reference sequence). The V and J ends lost 5 bases and 6 bases, in that order; junction bases with no gene match: 8. The CDR3 spells CASSGNSGGSGELFF. CDR3 in DNA: TGTGCCAGCAGCGGGAATTCAGGGGGCTCCGGGGAGCTGTTTTTT.

A few counts support this clonotype. V is TRBV2 and J is TRBJ2-1; 13 positions match TRBD2. The CDR3 has 15 residues. The ends lost 6 bases at V and 8 bases at J; junction bases unmatched: 7. Germline CDR1 SNHLY, CDR2 FYNNEI. CDR3 sequence: CASRRTSGSFDEQFF. Here the CDR3 DNA reads TGTGCCAGCAGGAGGACTAGCGGGAGTTTTGATGAGCAGTTCTTC.

This clonotype was detected only a few times. This rearrangement joins TRBV5-1 to TRBJ1-1, with TRBD1 matching 7 bases. J lost 2 bases, V lost 3 bases, and 4 bases had no gene match. Germline-derived CDR1 and CDR2 are SGHRS and YFSETQ. The length of the CDR3 is 14 residues. The CDR3 reads CASSWDSQNTEAFF. CDR3 in DNA: TGCGCCAGCAGCTGGGACAGCCAAAACACTGAAGCTTTCTTT.